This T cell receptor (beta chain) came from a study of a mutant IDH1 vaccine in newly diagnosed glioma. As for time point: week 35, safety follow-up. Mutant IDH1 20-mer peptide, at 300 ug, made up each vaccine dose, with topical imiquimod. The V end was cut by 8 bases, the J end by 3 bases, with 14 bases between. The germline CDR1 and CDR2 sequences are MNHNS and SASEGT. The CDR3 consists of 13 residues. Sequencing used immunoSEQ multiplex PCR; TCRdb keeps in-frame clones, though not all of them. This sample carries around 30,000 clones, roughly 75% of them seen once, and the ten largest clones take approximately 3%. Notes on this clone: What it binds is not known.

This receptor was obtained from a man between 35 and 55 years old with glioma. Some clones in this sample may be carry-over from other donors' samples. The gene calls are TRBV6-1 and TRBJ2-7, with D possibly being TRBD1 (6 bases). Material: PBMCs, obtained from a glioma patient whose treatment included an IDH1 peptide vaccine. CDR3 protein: CASLLDRHYEQYF. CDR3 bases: TGTGCCAGCCTTTTGGACAGACACTACGAGCAGTACTTC.